One sample yielded the 26 T cell receptor beta chains listed below, sequenced in a study of blood T cell repertoires in COVID-19 (dated by TCRdb to 2018 to 2021). Library creation used the immunoSEQ multiplex PCR assay. In its TCRdb copy, this immuneACCESS table keeps in-frame sequences only and misses some clones. Where compared with another copy, unresolved V genes explain less than half of these, and the others have no known cause. Present in this sample are about 73,000 clones, around four fifths of which were seen just once. The biggest ten clones account for about 2.5% of the sample. Sequenced: peripheral blood. Receptors originate from a man older than 75 with active or convalescent COVID-19.

V is TRBV6-5 and J is TRBJ2-7; TRBD1 matches at 8 bases. The CDR3 covers 11 residues. Per the germline V gene, CDR1 is MNHEY and CDR2 is SVGAGI. Losses at the gene ends were 5 bases for V and 13 bases for J; bases not matched to a gene: 7. The CDR3, as DNA: TGTGCCAGCAGTCCCCGGGACAGGCAATACTTC. Translated: CASSPRDRQYF.

CDR3 sequence (DNA): TGTGCCACCAGAGCTGACAGGGTGAGGGCAAAACTGTTTTTT. This gives the protein CATRADRVRAKLFF. The chain employs TRBV10-3 and TRBJ1-4; 7 nucleotides line up with TRBD1. Trimming at V came to 10 bases and at J to 10 bases, leaving 15 bases not matched to a gene. This CDR3 has 14 amino acids. CDR1 and CDR2 (germline): ENHRY, SYGVKD.

The rearrangement links TRBV18 to TRBJ1-1, with D perhaps TRBD1 (5 bases). Trimming shortened V by 3 bases and J by 7 bases, and 18 bases separated the two germline ends. There are 15 residues in the CDR3. Germline V gives CDR1 KGHSH, CDR2 LQKENI. The CDR3: CASSPSLQVSSEAFF. For the CDR3, the DNA is TGTGCCAGCTCACCGAGCTTACAGGTATCTAGTGAAGCTTTCTTT.

The rearrangement uses TRBV5-5 and TRBJ2-3; TRBD2 matches at 12 bases. J gave up 3 bases and V 1 base, and 12 bases lay outside the gene matches. The CDR3 length is 19 residues. Germline CDR1 is SGHKS and CDR2 is YYEKEE (reference sequence). The DNA of the CDR3 is TGTGCCAGCAGCTTGTCACCTACTAGCGGGAGGTTATGGACAGATACGCAGTATTTT. As protein: CASSLSPTSGRLWTDTQYF.

The chain combines TRBV19 with TRBJ1-6; D is possibly TRBD1 (5 bases). Germline CDR1 and CDR2: LNHDA and SQIVND (reference sequence). This CDR3 region has 14 residues. V shed 6 bases and J shed 8 bases, with 14 bases lying between them. The CDR3 coding sequence is TGTGCCAGTAGGACCGGGACTCGAGATTCACCCCTCCACTTT. It yields the protein CASRTGTRDSPLHF.

The chain combines TRBV6-1 with TRBJ1-1; D gene ambiguous. Trimming cost V 1 base and J 4 bases, with 7 bases left between them. Germline V CDR1 and CDR2: MNHNS, SASEGT. This CDR3 is 13 amino acids long. In nucleotides, the CDR3 is TGTGCCAGCAGTGAAGGGAGGGTCACTGAAGCTTTCTTT. It yields the protein CASSEGRVTEAFF.

The chain joins TRBV5-1 to TRBJ1-1; weak D call: TRBD1 (5 bases). Germline V gene data show CDR1 as SGHRS and CDR2 as YFSETQ. Deletions cut 2 bases from V and 3 bases from J, with 14 bases between. This CDR3 has 15 amino acids. The CDR3 DNA reads as TGCGCCAGCAGCTTCTCCCAAAGGGGTGACACTGAAGCTTTCTTT. The encoded protein is CASSFSQRGDTEAFF.

V is TRBV5-5 and J is TRBJ2-5; D unresolved. V lost 4 bases, J lost 0 bases, and 10 bases lay in between. The CDR3 runs 14 residues. Germline V CDR1 and CDR2: SGHKS, YYEKEE (reference sequence). As DNA, the CDR3 is TGTGCCAGCAGCGCAGATTGGTACCAAGAGACCCAGTACTTC. Encoded protein: CASSADWYQETQYF.

The CDR3 DNA sequence: TGTGCCAGCAGCCAAGAGCTCGGCGGGGGGTACTCCTACAATGAGCAGTTCTTC. It specifies CASSQELGGGYSYNEQFF. V is TRBV14 and J is TRBJ2-1; 8 nucleotides line up with TRBD2. Looked up from germline, CDR1 is SGHDN and CDR2 is FVKESK. Trimming took 0 bases from V and 0 from J; bases not matched to a gene: 7. The CDR3 runs 18 residues.

The J gene is TRBJ1-1, the V gene TRBV18; 9 bases are shared with TRBD1. The CDR3 has 15 residues. Germline V gene lookup returns CDR1 KGHSH and CDR2 LQKENI. Trimming took 1 base from V and 10 from J; bases not matched to a gene: 10. The CDR3 sequence: CASSPLFGQGIGAFF. DNA of the CDR3: TGTGCCAGCTCACCACTTTTCGGACAGGGGATTGGAGCTTTCTTT.

V and J are TRBV7-6 and TRBJ1-2; D may be TRBD1 (6 bases). The CDR3 loop spans 16 amino acids. Germline values: CDR1 SGHVS, CDR2 FNYEAQ. Trimming removed 0 bases from V and 2 bases from J, with 13 bases in between. The chain's CDR3 is CASSLAGTFGNYGYTF. CDR3 in DNA: TGTGCCAGCAGCTTAGCCGGGACATTCGGGAACTATGGCTACACCTTC.

The rearrangement uses TRBV5-1 and TRBJ2-6; TRBD1 matches 8 bases. The CDR3 covers 16 residues. V was pared by 2 bases and J by 2 bases, with 3 bases of the junction left unmatched. Germline V gene sequence: CDR1 SGHRS, CDR2 YFSETQ. The CDR3 region is CASSLTGGTGANVLTF. DNA for the CDR3: TGCGCCAGCAGCTTAACAGGGGGTACTGGGGCCAACGTCCTGACTTTC. Based on the CDR3 plus reference TRBV5-1 and TRBJ2-6, the full variable domain is KAGVTQTPRYLIKTRGQQVTLSCSPISGHRSVSWYQQTPGQGLQFLFEYFSETQRNKGNFPGRFSGRQFSNSRSEMNVSTLELGDSALYLCASSLTGGTGANVLTFGAGSRLTVL.

The V and J genes are TRBV5-1 and TRBJ1-2; tentatively, D is TRBD1 (6 bases). This CDR3 region has 19 residues. Germline values: CDR1 SGHRS, CDR2 YFSETQ. V was shortened by 3 bases and J by 9 bases, with 33 bases between the two germline ends. The CDR3 protein is CASSSLPPSRGGVPGSYTF. The CDR3 DNA is TGCGCCAGCAGCTCGCTTCCGCCGTCTCGAGGGGGGGTCCCCGGTAGCTACACCTTC.

The chain links TRBV27 to TRBJ2-3; 10 bases fit TRBD1. Germline V gene lookup returns CDR1 MNHEY and CDR2 SMNVEV (reference sequence). The V and J ends lost 10 bases and 3 bases, in that order; junction bases with no gene match: 10. CDR3 length: 15 amino acids. DNA for the CDR3: TGTGCCACCCTTGGGGACAGGGGATCGACAGATACGCAGTATTTT. The encoded protein is CATLGDRGSTDTQYF.

This clone has just one count. CDR3 nucleotide sequence: TGTGCCAGCAGCGAACACCTCTGGGGGCAGGGTCAGCCCCAGCATTTT. Translation gives CASSEHLWGQGQPQHF. The chain joins TRBV5-5 to TRBJ1-5; D perhaps matches TRBD1 (6 bases). Looked up from germline, CDR1 is SGHKS and CDR2 is YYEKEE (reference sequence). This CDR3 has 16 amino acids. Trimming cost V 4 bases and J 6 bases, with 20 bases left between them.

V is TRBV5-1 and J is TRBJ2-5; the match to TRBD2 covers 8 bases. V was clipped by 3 bases and J by 3 bases; unmatched bases: 13. This CDR3 is built from 17 residues. Germline lookup yields CDR1 SGHRS and CDR2 YFSETQ. Here the CDR3 reads CASSSLRVAGLKETQYF. The DNA of the CDR3 is TGCGCCAGCAGCTCGTTGCGGGTAGCGGGGTTGAAAGAGACCCAGTACTTC.

This chain uses TRBV28 with TRBJ2-2; tentatively, D is TRBD1 (5 bases). V shed 7 bases and J shed 1 base, with 19 bases lying between them. Germline V gives CDR1 MDHEN, CDR2 SYDVKM. The CDR3 sequence is 17 residues long. CDR3 DNA sequence: TGTGCCAGCATGTCCCCGTATGGACAACGGAACACCGGGGAGCTGTTTTTT. Encoded protein: CASMSPYGQRNTGELFF.

CDR3 in amino acids: CASSALHRGMPSGNTIYF. The DNA for the CDR3 is TGTGCCAGCAGCGCCTTGCACAGGGGTATGCCCTCTGGAAACACCATATATTTT. The chain combines TRBV5-8 with TRBJ1-3; TRBD1 matches 7 bases. The length of the CDR3 is 18 residues. In germline, CDR1 is SGHTS, CDR2 YDEGEE. The V gene end was trimmed by 4 bases and the J gene end by 0 bases; junction bases not matched to a gene: 13.

The chain uses TRBV24-1 and TRBJ2-1, with a weak D call TRBD2 (5 bases). The V gene lost 9 bases and the J gene lost 12 bases, with 14 bases spanning the gap. Germline V gene lookup returns CDR1 KGHDR and CDR2 SFDVKD. The CDR3 spans 11 residues. CDR3 in DNA: TGTGCCACCCATGCGGAGGAGGCGCAGTTCTTC. Residues: CATHAEEAQFF.

This clone was observed a handful of times. The chain employs TRBV27 and TRBJ2-2; TRBD2 agrees at 7 bases. The CDR3 spans 16 residues. The trim removed 2 bases at V and 5 bases at J, leaving 8 bases unmatched. Germline assignment: CDR1 MNHEY and CDR2 SMNVEV (reference sequence). The DNA for the CDR3 is TGTGCCAGCAGTTTAGGGGGACTACGAGCAACCGGGGAGCTGTTTTTT. Protein product: CASSLGGLRATGELFF.

The V and J genes are TRBV2 and TRBJ2-1, with 9 positions matching TRBD1. With V trimmed by 5 bases and J by 1 base, 3 bases remained unmatched. The V gene's germline CDR1 is SNHLY and CDR2 FYNNEI. The CDR3 consists of 15 residues. The CDR3 here is CASSPDRGSYNEQFF. DNA for the CDR3: TGTGCCAGCAGTCCAGACAGGGGGTCCTACAATGAGCAGTTCTTC. Complete variable domain (other parts from reference TRBV2 and TRBJ2-1): EPEVTQTPSHQVTQMGQEVILRCVPISNHLYFYWYRQILGQKVEFLVSFYNNEISEKSEIFDDQFSVERPDGSNFTLKIRSTKLEDSAMYFCASSPDRGSYNEQFFGPGTRLTVL.

This chain links TRBV6-6 with TRBJ2-1; 9 bases match TRBD1. Trimming cost V 7 bases and J 8 bases; bases outside gene matches: 9. Germline lookup yields CDR1 MNHNY and CDR2 SVGAGI (reference sequence). The CDR3 spans 14 residues. CDR3 sequence reads: CASNQDRGFYEQFF. The CDR3 DNA reads TGTGCCAGCAATCAGGACAGGGGATTTTATGAGCAGTTCTTC.

The chain is built from TRBV4-2 and TRBJ2-5, with a weak D call TRBD2 (5 bases). The CDR3 covers 16 residues. The V end lost 4 bases, the J end lost 0 bases, and 15 bases lay between the germline ends. Looked up from germline, CDR1 is LGHNA and CDR2 is YNFKEQ. The CDR3 nucleotides are TGTGCCAGCAGCCGGGAGCGGCGCCAGTACCAAGAGACCCAGTACTTC. Amino acid sequence: CASSRERRQYQETQYF.

The chain couples TRBV19 to TRBJ2-3, with D possibly matching TRBD1 (6 bases). CDR3 length: 18 residues. Deletions cut 3 bases from V and 4 bases from J, with 23 bases between. Germline lookup yields CDR1 LNHDA and CDR2 SQIVND (reference sequence). DNA for the CDR3: TGTGCCAGTAGTATTTGGTTTCCTGCAGGGGATGGGGCAGATACGCAGTATTTT. This translates into CASSIWFPAGDGADTQYF.

The chain joins TRBV5-5 to TRBJ2-3; 10 nucleotides align to TRBD2. The CDR3 loop spans 14 amino acids. The junction had 4 bases not matched to a gene; V was cut back by 2 bases and J by 7 bases. In germline, CDR1 is SGHKS, CDR2 YYEKEE (reference sequence). CDR3 DNA sequence: TGTGCCAGCAGCTTAGCGGGGGGGAGAAATACGCAGTATTTT. This translates into CASSLAGGRNTQYF.

This clone was seen a single time. The CDR3 sequence is CSLLGTGVDNEQFF. The CDR3 nucleotides are TGCAGCTTACTCGGGACAGGGGTGGACAATGAGCAGTTCTTC. The V call is TRBV29-1, the J call TRBJ2-1; 10 nucleotides align to TRBD1. The CDR3 length is 14 residues. With V trimmed by 8 bases and J by 5 bases, 9 bases remained unmatched. Germline CDR1 and CDR2: SQVTM and ANQGSEA.